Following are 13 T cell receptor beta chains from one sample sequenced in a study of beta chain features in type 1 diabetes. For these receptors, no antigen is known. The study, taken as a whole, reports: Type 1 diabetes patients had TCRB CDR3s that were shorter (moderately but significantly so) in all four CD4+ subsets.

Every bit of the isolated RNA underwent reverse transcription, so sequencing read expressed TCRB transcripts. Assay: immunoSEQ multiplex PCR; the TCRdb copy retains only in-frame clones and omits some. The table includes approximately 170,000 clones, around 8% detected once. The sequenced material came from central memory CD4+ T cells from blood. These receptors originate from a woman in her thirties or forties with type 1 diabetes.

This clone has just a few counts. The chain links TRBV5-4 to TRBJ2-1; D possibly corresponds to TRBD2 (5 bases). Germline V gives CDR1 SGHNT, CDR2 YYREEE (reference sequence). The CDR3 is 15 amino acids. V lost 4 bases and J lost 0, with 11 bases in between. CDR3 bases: TGTGCCAGCAGCCCCGAGAGGGTCTCCTACAATGAGCAGTTCTTC. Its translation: CASSPERVSYNEQFF.

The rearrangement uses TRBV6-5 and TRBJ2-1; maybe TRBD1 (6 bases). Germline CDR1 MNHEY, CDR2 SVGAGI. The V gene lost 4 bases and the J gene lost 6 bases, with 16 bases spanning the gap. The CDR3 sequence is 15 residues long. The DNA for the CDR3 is TGTGCCAGCAGTTCCCATACAGGGACCTTCAATGAGCAGTTCTTC. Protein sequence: CASSSHTGTFNEQFF.

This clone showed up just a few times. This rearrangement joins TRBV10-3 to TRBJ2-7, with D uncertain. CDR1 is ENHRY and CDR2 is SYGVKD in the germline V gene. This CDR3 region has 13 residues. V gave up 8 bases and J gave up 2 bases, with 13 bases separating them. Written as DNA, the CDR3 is TGTGCCATCCAGAGCCAAGCGACCTACGAGCAGTACTTC. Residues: CAIQSQATYEQYF.

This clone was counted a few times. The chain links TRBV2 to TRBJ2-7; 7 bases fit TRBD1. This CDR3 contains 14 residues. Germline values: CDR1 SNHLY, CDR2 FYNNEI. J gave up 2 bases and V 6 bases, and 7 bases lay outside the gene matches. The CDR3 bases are TGTGCCAGCAGCCTTGGACAGGCCCCCTACGAGCAGTACTTC. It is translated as CASSLGQAPYEQYF.

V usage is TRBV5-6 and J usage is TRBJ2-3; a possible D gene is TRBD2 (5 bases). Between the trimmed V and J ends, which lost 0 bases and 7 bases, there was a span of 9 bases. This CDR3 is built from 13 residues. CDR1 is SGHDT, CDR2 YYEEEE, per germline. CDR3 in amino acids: CASSLAGTNTQYF. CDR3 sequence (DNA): TGTGCCAGCAGCTTGGCGGGAACGAATACGCAGTATTTT.

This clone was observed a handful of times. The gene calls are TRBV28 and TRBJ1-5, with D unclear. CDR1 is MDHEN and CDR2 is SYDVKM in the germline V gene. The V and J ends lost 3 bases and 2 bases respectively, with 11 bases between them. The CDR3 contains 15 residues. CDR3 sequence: CASSFPQVGNQPQHF. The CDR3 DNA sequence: TGTGCCAGCAGTTTTCCGCAGGTCGGCAATCAGCCCCAGCATTTT.

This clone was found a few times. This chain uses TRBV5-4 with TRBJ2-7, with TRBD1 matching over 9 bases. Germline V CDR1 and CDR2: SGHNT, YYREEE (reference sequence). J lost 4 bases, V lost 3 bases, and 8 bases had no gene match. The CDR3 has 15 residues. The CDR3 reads CASSWGGTGLYEQYF. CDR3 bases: TGTGCCAGCAGCTGGGGAGGGACAGGGCTGTACGAGCAGTACTTC.

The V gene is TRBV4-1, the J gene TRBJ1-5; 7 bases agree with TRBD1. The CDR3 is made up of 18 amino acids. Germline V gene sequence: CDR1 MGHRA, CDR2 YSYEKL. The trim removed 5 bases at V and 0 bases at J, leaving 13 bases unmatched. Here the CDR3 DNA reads TGCGCCAGCAGCTTCCGGGACAGCAGGATGAATAGCAATCAGCCCCAGCATTTT. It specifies CASSFRDSRMNSNQPQHF.

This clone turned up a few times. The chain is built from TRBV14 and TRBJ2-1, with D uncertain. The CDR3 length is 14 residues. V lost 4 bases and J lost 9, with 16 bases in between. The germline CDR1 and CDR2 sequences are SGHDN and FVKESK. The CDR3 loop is CASSPLSSEGEQFF. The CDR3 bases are TGTGCCAGCAGCCCCCTTAGCTCCGAAGGTGAGCAGTTCTTC.

The CDR3 reads CASSFFPNPDTQYF. In nucleotides, the CDR3 is TGTGCCAGCAGCTTTTTCCCTAACCCAGATACGCAGTATTTT. This chain joins TRBV5-6 and TRBJ2-3; no clear D. The CDR3 is 14 amino acids. CDR1 and CDR2 (germline): SGHDT, YYEEEE. Trimming took off 2 bases at V and 4 bases at J, with 11 bases between the two ends.

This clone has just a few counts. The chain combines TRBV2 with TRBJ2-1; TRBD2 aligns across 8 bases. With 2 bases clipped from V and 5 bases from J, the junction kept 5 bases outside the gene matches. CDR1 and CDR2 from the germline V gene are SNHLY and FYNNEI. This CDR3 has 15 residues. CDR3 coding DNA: TGTGCCAGCAGTGAAACGAGAGCGGGAGACAATGAGCAGTTCTTC. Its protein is CASSETRAGDNEQFF.

As DNA, the CDR3 is TGTGCCAGCAGCCCCCGGCGGGGCCTCACAGATACGCAGTATTTT. Protein: CASSPRRGLTDTQYF. V and J are TRBV14 and TRBJ2-3, with D maybe TRBD2 (6 bases). Deletions cut 4 bases from V and 2 bases from J, with 13 bases between. This CDR3 has 15 amino acids. Germline-derived CDR1 and CDR2 are SGHDN and FVKESK. The full variable domain, with the rest looked up from reference TRBV14 and TRBJ2-3, is EAGVTQFPSHSVIEKGQTVTLRCDPISGHDNLYWYRRVMGKEIKFLLHFVKESKQDESGMPNNRFLAERTGGTYSTLKVQPAELEDSGVYFCASSPRRGLTDTQYFGPGTRLTVL.

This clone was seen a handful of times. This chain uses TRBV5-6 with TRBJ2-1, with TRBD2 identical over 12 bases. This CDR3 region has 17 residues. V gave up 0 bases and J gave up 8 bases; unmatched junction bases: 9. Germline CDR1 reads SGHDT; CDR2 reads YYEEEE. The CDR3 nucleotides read TGTGCCAGCAGCTTGGCAGCTAGCGGGGGGGCTGTCGATGAGCAGTTCTTC. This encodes CASSLAASGGAVDEQFF.